Listed below are T cell receptor beta chains from one sample, sequenced in a study of cytomegalovirus exposure and HLA in healthy donors. Sequencing was performed with immunoSEQ multiplex PCR; in TCRdb, only in-frame clones are kept and a portion is missing. The data show approximately 190,000 clones, 81% seen once. Sequenced sample: PBMCs. These receptor sequences come from a man in his forties in good health and CMV-seropositive. Each CDR3 is given with its conserved first and last residue. A D gene is named only where the DNA matches it firmly. Rows give clone size only sometimes, using once, few, many, or a class for an expanded clone.

TRBJ2-3 | TRBV7-8 | . | . | TGTGCCAGCAGCTGGTCTAAAGGCGGAAGCACAGATACGCAGTATTTT | CASSWSKGGSTDTQYF
TRBJ2-3 | TRBV7-8 | once | . | TGTGCCAGCAACGACAGAAACACAGATACGCAGTATTTT | CASNDRNTDTQYF
TRBJ2-7 | TRBV5-4 | . | TRBD1 | TGTGCCAGCAGCTTGTTCTCCGACAGGGACCACGAGCAGTACTTC | CASSLFSDRDHEQYF
TRBJ1-6 | TRBV4-2 | . | . | TGTGCCAGCAGCCAAGAAGCAGGGCCGAATTCACCCCTCCACTTT | CASSQEAGPNSPLHF
TRBJ1-1 | TRBV7-9 | once | . | TGTGCCAGCAGCCCCGACAGCACCGTGGGGACTGAAGCTTTCTTT | CASSPDSTVGTEAFF
TRBJ2-7 | TRBV5-1 | . | TRBD2 | TGCGCCAGCAGCGGTGGGGGGGACGGATTCACCTACGAGCAGTACTTC | CASSGGGDGFTYEQYF
TRBJ1-6 | TRBV10-3 | . | . | TGTGCCATCAGTGAGTCTCAGGGAAGCTCCTATAATTCACCCCTCCACTTT | CAISESQGSSYNSPLHF
TRBJ2-3 | TRBV7-9 | . | . | TGTGCCAGCAGCCCCTGGGGGGATAGCACAGATACGCAGTATTTT | CASSPWGDSTDTQYF
TRBJ2-2 | TRBV11-2 | . | TRBD2 | TGTGCCAGCAGCTTAGATCGAGCGGGAGAATGGAACACCGGGGAGCTGTTTTTT | CASSLDRAGEWNTGELFF
TRBJ1-1 | TRBV19 | few | . | TGTGCCAGTACCCTAGGACACTTAACCCCTGAAGCTTTCTTT | CASTLGHLTPEAFF
TRBJ1-2 | TRBV4-2 | . | . | TGTGCCAGCAGCCAAGGGGCTACGCTGGGGGGGAATAACTATGGCTACACCTTC | CASSQGATLGGNNYGYTF
TRBJ1-1 | TRBV4-2 | once | . | TGTGCCAGCAGCCAGACCCCGGGAGGAAAGGACACTGAAGCTTTCTTT | CASSQTPGGKDTEAFF
TRBJ2-5 | TRBV7-8 | . | . | TGTGCCAGCAGCTTGGGGGGGCTCCAAGAGACCCAGTACTTC | CASSLGGLQETQYF
TRBJ1-4 | TRBV4-1 | . | . | TGCGCCAGCAGACAAAATGTCCAGGGGAATGAAAAACTGTTTTTT | CASRQNVQGNEKLFF
TRBJ1-4 | TRBV5-8 | once | . | TGTGCCAGCAGCTTGAGGGGGAATGAAAAACTGTTTTTT | CASSLRGNEKLFF
TRBJ2-7 | TRBV4-2 | . | . | TGTGCCAGCAGCCAAGAGGGTTTCAAGGAGAAGGCGGCATACGAGCAGTACTTC | CASSQEGFKEKAAYEQYF
TRBJ1-2 | TRBV6-5 | once | . | TGTGCCAGCAGGTCAATGGAGGTGGCTGGCTACACCTTC | CASRSMEVAGYTF
TRBJ2-1 | TRBV5-6 | . | TRBD1 | TGTGCCAGCAGCTACCCTCCCGGGACAGGGGTAAATGAGCAGTTCTTC | CASSYPPGTGVNEQFF
TRBJ2-6 | TRBV4-1 | . | . | TGCGCCAGCTCAAGGGGCGCCTCTGGGGCCAACGTCCTGACTTTC | CASSRGASGANVLTF